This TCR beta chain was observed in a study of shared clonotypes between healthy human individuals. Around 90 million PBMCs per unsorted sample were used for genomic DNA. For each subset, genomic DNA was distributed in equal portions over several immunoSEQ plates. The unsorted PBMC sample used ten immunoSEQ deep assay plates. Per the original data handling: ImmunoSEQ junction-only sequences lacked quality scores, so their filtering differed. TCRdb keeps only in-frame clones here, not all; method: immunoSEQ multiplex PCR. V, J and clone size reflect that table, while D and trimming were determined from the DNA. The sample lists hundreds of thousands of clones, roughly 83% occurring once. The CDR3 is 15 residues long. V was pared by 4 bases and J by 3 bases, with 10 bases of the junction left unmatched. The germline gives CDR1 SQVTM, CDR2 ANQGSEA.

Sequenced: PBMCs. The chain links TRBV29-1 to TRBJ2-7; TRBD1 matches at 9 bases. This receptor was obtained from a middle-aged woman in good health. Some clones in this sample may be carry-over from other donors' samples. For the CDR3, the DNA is TGCAGCGTTGGGGGGGACAGGGTGAAAAACTACGAGCAGTACTTC. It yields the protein CSVGGDRVKNYEQYF.